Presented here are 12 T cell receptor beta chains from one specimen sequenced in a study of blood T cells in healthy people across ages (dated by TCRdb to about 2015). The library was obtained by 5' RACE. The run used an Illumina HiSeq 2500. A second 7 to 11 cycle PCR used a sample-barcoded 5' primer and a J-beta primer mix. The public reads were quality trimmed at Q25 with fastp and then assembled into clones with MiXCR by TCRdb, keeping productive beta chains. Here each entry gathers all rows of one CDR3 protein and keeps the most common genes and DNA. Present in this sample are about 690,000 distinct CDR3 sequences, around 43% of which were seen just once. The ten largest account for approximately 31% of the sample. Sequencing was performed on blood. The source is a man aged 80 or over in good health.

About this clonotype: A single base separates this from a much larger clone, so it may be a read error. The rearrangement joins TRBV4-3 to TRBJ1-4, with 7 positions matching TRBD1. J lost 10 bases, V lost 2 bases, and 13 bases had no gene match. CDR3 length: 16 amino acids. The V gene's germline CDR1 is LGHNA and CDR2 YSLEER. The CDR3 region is CASSQSGQTQSAKLFF. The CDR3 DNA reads TGCGCCAGCAGCCAATCGGGACAGACCCAAAGTGCAAAACTGTTTTTT.

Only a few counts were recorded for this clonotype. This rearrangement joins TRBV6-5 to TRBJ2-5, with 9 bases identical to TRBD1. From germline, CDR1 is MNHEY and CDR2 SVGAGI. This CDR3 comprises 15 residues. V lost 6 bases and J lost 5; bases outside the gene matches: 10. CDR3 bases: TGTGCCAGCAGCACCGGGACAGGGTATGGCGAGACCCAGTACTTC. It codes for CASSTGTGYGETQYF.

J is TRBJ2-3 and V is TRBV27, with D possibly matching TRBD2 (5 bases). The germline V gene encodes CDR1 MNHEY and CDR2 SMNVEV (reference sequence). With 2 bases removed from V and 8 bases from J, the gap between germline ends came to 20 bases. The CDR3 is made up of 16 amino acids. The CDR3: CASSLSRGSEPGTQYF. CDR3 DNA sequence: TGTGCCAGCAGTTTAAGCCGGGGAAGCGAACCCGGTACGCAGTATTTT.

The DNA of the CDR3 is TGCAGCGTTAATGGGGTGGCGGGAGGCGGATCGGAGACCCAGTACTTC. Protein: CSVNGVAGGGSETQYF. This sequence joins TRBV29-1 and TRBJ2-7; 8 nucleotides match TRBD2. The DNA end is a closer match to TRBJ2-5, so the J assignment may be wrong. The germline gives CDR1 SQVTM, CDR2 ANQGSEA. The CDR3 contains 16 residues.

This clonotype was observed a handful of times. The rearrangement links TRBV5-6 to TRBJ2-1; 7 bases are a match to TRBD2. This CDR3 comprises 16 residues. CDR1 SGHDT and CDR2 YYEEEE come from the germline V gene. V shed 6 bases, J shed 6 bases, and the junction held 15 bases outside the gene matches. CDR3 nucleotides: TGTGCCAGCACCCCACTTCCGGGGGGTTTAGGCAATGAGCAGTTCTTC. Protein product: CASTPLPGGLGNEQFF.

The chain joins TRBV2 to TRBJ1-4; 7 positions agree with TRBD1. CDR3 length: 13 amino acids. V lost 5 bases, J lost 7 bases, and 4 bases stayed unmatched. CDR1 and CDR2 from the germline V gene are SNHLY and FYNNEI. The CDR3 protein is CASSNSGGEKLFF. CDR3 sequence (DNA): TGTGCCAGCAGTAACTCAGGGGGTGAAAAACTGTTTTTT.

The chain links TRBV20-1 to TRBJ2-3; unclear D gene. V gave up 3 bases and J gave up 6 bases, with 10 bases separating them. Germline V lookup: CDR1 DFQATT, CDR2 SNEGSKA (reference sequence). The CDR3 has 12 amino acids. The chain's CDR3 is CSASGWLDTQYF. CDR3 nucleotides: TGCAGTGCTAGTGGCTGGCTCGATACGCAGTATTTT.

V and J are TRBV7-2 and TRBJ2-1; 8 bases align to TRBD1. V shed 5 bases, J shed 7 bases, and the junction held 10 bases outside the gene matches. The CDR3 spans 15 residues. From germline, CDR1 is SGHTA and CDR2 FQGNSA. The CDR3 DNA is TGTGCCAGCAGCCAAGGTCGGGACAGGAAAAATGAGCAGTTCTTC. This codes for CASSQGRDRKNEQFF.

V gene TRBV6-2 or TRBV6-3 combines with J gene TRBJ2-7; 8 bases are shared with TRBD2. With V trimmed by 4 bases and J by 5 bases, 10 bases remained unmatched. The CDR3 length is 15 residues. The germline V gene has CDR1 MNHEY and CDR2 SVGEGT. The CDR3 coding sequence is TGTGCCAGCAGTTGGACAGCGGGAGCGAGAAACGAGCAGTACTTC. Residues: CASSWTAGARNEQYF.

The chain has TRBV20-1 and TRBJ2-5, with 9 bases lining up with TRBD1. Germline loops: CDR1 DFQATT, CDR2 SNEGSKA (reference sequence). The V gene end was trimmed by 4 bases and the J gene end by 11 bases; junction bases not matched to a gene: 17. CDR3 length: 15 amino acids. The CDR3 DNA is TGCAGTGCTACCTCGACAGGGGGGGGCACCTACGGGCAGTACTTC. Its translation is CSATSTGGGTYGQYF.

The CDR3, as DNA: TGCGCCAGCAGCCCGTTAAGTACATCCACAGGTGGGTTGAACACTGAAGCTTTCTTT. Protein product: CASSPLSTSTGGLNTEAFF. The chain recombines TRBV5-1 with TRBJ1-1, with D possibly TRBD1 on 5 matching bases. The CDR3 spans 19 residues. V lost 4 bases, J lost 0 bases, and 25 bases lay in between. CDR1 and CDR2 (germline): SGHRS, YFSETQ.

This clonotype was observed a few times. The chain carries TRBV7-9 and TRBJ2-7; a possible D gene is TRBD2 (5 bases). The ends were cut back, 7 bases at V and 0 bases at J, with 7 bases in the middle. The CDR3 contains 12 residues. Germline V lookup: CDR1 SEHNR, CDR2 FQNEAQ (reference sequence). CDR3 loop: CASNRGSYEQYF. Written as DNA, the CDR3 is TGTGCCAGCAACCGGGGCTCCTACGAGCAGTACTTC.